A single sample is the source of the 24 T cell receptor beta chains below, sequenced in a study of blood T cell repertoires in COVID-19 (dated by TCRdb to about 2020). The method was the immunoSEQ multiplex PCR assay. TCRdb carries this immuneACCESS record with in-frame sequences only. Its versions omit some clonotypes, under half of them owing to an unresolved V gene in the studies checked, with the rest unexplained. Present in this sample are roughly 430,000 clones, approximately 88% of which were seen just once. 2% to 2.5% of the sample is in the top ten clones. What was sequenced was PBMCs or T cells enriched from blood (not recorded which). The receptor set was obtained from a woman in her 40s with acute COVID-19.

The gene calls are TRBV29-1 and TRBJ1-1; D unresolved. CDR1 is SQVTM, CDR2 ANQGSEA, per germline. V was shortened by 2 bases and J by 6 bases, with 10 bases between the two germline ends. The CDR3 runs to 12 residues. CDR3: CSVEPGEAEAFF. The CDR3 region has the DNA TGCAGCGTTGAACCCGGGGAGGCTGAAGCTTTCTTT.

V usage is TRBV27 and J usage is TRBJ1-2; 9 bases fit TRBD1. CDR1 is MNHEY and CDR2 is SMNVEV in the germline V gene (reference sequence). The CDR3 totals 15 residues. V was pared by 6 bases and J by 1 base, with 6 bases of the junction left unmatched. Here the CDR3 reads CASSHGTGLNYGYTF. The CDR3 DNA reads TGTGCCAGCAGCCACGGGACAGGGCTTAACTATGGCTACACCTTC.

The rearrangement uses TRBV10-3 and TRBJ1-1, with D hard to call. This CDR3 has 17 amino acids. The germline V and J ends were trimmed by 0 bases and 0 bases, with 14 bases remaining between them. Germline CDR1 reads ENHRY; CDR2 reads SYGVKD. The CDR3 nucleotides are TGTGCCATCAGTGAGTCGGTATTGGGAGGAGTGAACACTGAAGCTTTCTTT. Protein sequence: CAISESVLGGVNTEAFF.

The gene calls are TRBV5-5 and TRBJ1-1; no firm D call. Germline values: CDR1 SGHKS, CDR2 YYEKEE (reference sequence). V lost 4 bases and J 2 bases, leaving 15 bases between the germline ends. CDR3 length: 15 residues. Here the CDR3 DNA reads TGTGCCAGCAGCCCCCCGGTCGGAGGAAACACTGAAGCTTTCTTT. As protein: CASSPPVGGNTEAFF.

This clone was seen a few times. The gene calls are TRBV3-1 (or the pseudogene TRBV3-2) and TRBJ2-1; 13 bases are a match to TRBD2. CDR1 is LGHDT and CDR2 is YNNKEL in the germline V gene (reference sequence). V was pared by 4 bases and J by 9 bases, with 6 bases of the junction left unmatched. The CDR3 is 15 amino acids. This chain's CDR3 is CASSLGLAGISEQFF. The CDR3, as DNA: TGTGCCAGCAGCCTGGGACTAGCGGGGATTAGTGAGCAGTTCTTC.

This chain joins TRBV5-1 and TRBJ2-5; 9 bases are shared with TRBD1. The germline gives CDR1 SGHRS, CDR2 YFSETQ. J gave up 5 bases and V 4 bases, and 9 bases lay outside the gene matches. CDR3 length: 15 amino acids. The CDR3 DNA is TGCGCCAGCAGCGAAGGACAGGGGATTAGGGAGACCCAGTACTTC. Its protein is CASSEGQGIRETQYF.

J is TRBJ1-1 and V is TRBV27, with D possibly being TRBD1 (6 bases). This CDR3 comprises 13 residues. CDR1 and CDR2 (germline): MNHEY, SMNVEV (reference sequence). V shed 5 bases and J shed 7 bases, with 14 bases lying between them. DNA for the CDR3: TGTGCCAGCAGTCCCGAGGACAGACTTGAAGCTTTCTTT. Its translation: CASSPEDRLEAFF.

V is TRBV29-1 and J is TRBJ2-5; 11 bases fit TRBD2. The CDR3 extends over 16 amino acids. The J segment lost 5 bases and the V segment lost 5 bases, leaving 13 bases of the junction unmatched. The germline V gene has CDR1 SQVTM and CDR2 ANQGSEA. In DNA form, the CDR3 reads TGCAGCGTTAGTCTGGGTGCTAGCGGGGGGCGGGAGACCCAGTACTTC. Translation gives CSVSLGASGGRETQYF.

The V call is TRBV7-9, the J call TRBJ1-4; the D gene is possibly TRBD1 (5 bases). V lost 1 base and J lost 10, with 19 bases in between. The CDR3 spans 16 residues. From germline, CDR1 is SEHNR and CDR2 FQNEAQ (reference sequence). The CDR3 bases are TGTGCCAGCAGCTTAGGGCAGGGTCTTCATTATGGAAAACTGTTTTTT. Protein sequence: CASSLGQGLHYGKLFF.

This rearrangement joins TRBV19 to TRBJ1-2; D is perhaps TRBD1 (5 bases). Trimming removed 5 bases from V and 5 bases from J, with 12 bases in between. Germline CDR1 reads LNHDA; CDR2 reads SQIVND (reference sequence). The CDR3 length is 13 residues. CDR3 DNA: TGTGCCAGTAGTTTGGCCAGGGAATATGGCTACACCTTC. This codes for CASSLAREYGYTF.

V and J are TRBV7-9 and TRBJ2-2, with TRBD1 matching 8 bases. CDR3 size: 16 residues. CDR1 and CDR2 (germline): SEHNR, FQNEAQ (reference sequence). V was clipped by 3 bases and J by 4 bases; unmatched bases: 7. The CDR3 loop is CASSLPRTGSTGELFF. As DNA, the CDR3 is TGTGCCAGCAGCTTGCCAAGGACAGGGAGCACCGGGGAGCTGTTTTTT.

The chain carries TRBV4-1 and TRBJ2-3, with D tentatively TRBD2 (6 bases). Germline V gene sequence: CDR1 MGHRA, CDR2 YSYEKL. The V gene lost 8 bases and the J gene lost 5 bases, with 20 bases spanning the gap. The CDR3 covers 15 residues. CDR3 DNA sequence: TGCGCCAGCGCACCCCGGGGACCCGGGGGAGATACGCAGTATTTT. Its translation is CASAPRGPGGDTQYF.

V gene TRBV2 combines with J gene TRBJ2-2; tentatively, D is TRBD2 (6 bases). The CDR3 consists of 15 residues. V shed 4 bases and J shed 5 bases, with 14 bases lying between them. The germline gives CDR1 SNHLY, CDR2 FYNNEI. The CDR3 reads CASSVSGLLTGELFF. In DNA, the CDR3 is TGTGCCAGCAGTGTTTCGGGACTCCTTACCGGGGAGCTGTTTTTT.

The chain couples TRBV6-2 or TRBV6-3 to TRBJ1-2; 8 bases are shared with TRBD1. V trimming: 6 bases; J trimming: 8 bases; junction bases outside the gene matches: 11. The CDR3 contains 14 residues. Germline V gene sequence: CDR1 MNHEY, CDR2 SVGEGT. CDR3 region: CASSLQGAMAGYTF. CDR3 nucleotide sequence: TGTGCCAGCAGCCTCCAGGGGGCAATGGCCGGCTACACCTTC.

The rearrangement joins TRBV5-1 to TRBJ2-2; D remains unclear. Trimming removed 0 bases at V and 1 base at J, with 7 bases between. The CDR3 covers 15 residues. The germline gives CDR1 SGHRS, CDR2 YFSETQ. Here the CDR3 reads CASSLDRQNTGELFF. The CDR3 nucleotides read TGCGCCAGCAGCTTGGACCGACAGAACACCGGGGAGCTGTTTTTT.

J is TRBJ1-6 and V is TRBV5-1; 9 bases line up with TRBD1. The germline V gene has CDR1 SGHRS and CDR2 YFSETQ. This CDR3 is 17 amino acids long. With 4 bases clipped from V and 4 bases from J, the junction kept 9 bases outside the gene matches. In DNA, the CDR3 is TGCGCCAGCAGCCCAACCGACGGGACAGGGTATAATTCACCCCTCCACTTT. The encoded protein is CASSPTDGTGYNSPLHF.

The J gene is TRBJ2-3, the V gene TRBV5-5, with D uncertain. The CDR3 consists of 14 residues. V gave up 2 bases and J gave up 6 bases, with 13 bases separating them. Germline loops: CDR1 SGHKS, CDR2 YYEKEE (reference sequence). CDR3 coding DNA: TGTGCCAGCAGCTTAGAAAAGCCATCGGATACGCAGTATTTT. Protein product: CASSLEKPSDTQYF.

This chain links TRBV18 with TRBJ1-1; D is ambiguous. Germline V gene data show CDR1 as KGHSH and CDR2 as LQKENI. The V gene lost 5 bases and the J gene lost 1 base, with 8 bases spanning the gap. This CDR3 contains 13 residues. CDR3: CASSATENTEAFF. For the CDR3, the DNA is TGTGCCAGCTCAGCAACAGAGAACACTGAAGCTTTCTTT.

The chain is built from TRBV6-1 and TRBJ1-2; no definite D call. Germline loops: CDR1 MNHNS, CDR2 SASEGT. Trimming pared 0 bases from V and 1 base from J, leaving 6 bases between. The CDR3 length is 14 residues. CDR3 protein: CASSEAPSNYGYTF. The CDR3 DNA reads TGTGCCAGCAGTGAAGCGCCCAGTAACTATGGCTACACCTTC.

The CDR3 here is CASSLVGQDHNEQFF. The CDR3 DNA is TGTGCCAGCAGCTTAGTTGGACAGGATCACAATGAGCAGTTCTTC. The chain links TRBV7-9 to TRBJ2-1, with TRBD1 matching 7 bases. This CDR3 has 15 residues. Germline CDR1 is SEHNR and CDR2 is FQNEAQ (reference sequence). V lost 1 base, J lost 5 bases, and 5 bases stayed unmatched.

The chain has TRBV4-1 and TRBJ1-5, with D perhaps TRBD1 (5 bases). The V end was cut by 5 bases, the J end by 4 bases, with 12 bases between. Germline-derived CDR1 and CDR2 are MGHRA and YSYEKL. The CDR3 runs to 14 residues. CDR3: CASSSLGGNQPQHF. The CDR3 coding sequence is TGCGCCAGCAGCTCCCTGGGGGGGAATCAGCCCCAGCATTTT.

The gene calls are TRBV10-3 and TRBJ2-7, with D perhaps TRBD2 (6 bases). This CDR3 is built from 18 residues. Germline-derived CDR1 and CDR2 are ENHRY and SYGVKD. The germline V and J ends were trimmed by 2 bases and 3 bases, with 23 bases remaining between them. The CDR3 DNA sequence: TGTGCCATCAGTGAGCCCCAAGGGGCAGCGGGTTCCCACTACGAGCAGTACTTC. Amino acid sequence: CAISEPQGAAGSHYEQYF.

The chain couples TRBV2 to TRBJ1-1; D is perhaps TRBD1 (5 bases). V was trimmed by 7 bases and J by 1 base, leaving 13 bases between them. Germline CDR1 SNHLY, CDR2 FYNNEI. The CDR3 has 14 amino acids. This CDR3 is CASKSGVSNTEAFF. Written as DNA, the CDR3 is TGTGCCAGCAAATCGGGGGTATCGAACACTGAAGCTTTCTTT.

On this clone: In the same sample, other DNA sequences code for this CDR3. V usage is TRBV6-5 and J usage is TRBJ2-7, with TRBD1 matching 10 bases. The CDR3 runs 14 residues. CDR1 MNHEY and CDR2 SVGAGI come from the germline V gene. V lost 5 bases and J lost 1; bases outside the gene matches: 2. CDR3 sequence reads: CASSRDRGSYEQYF. CDR3 DNA: TGTGCCAGCAGTAGGGACAGGGGATCCTACGAGCAGTACTTC.